This T cell receptor beta chain was sequenced for a study of Graves' ophthalmopathy and Graves' hyperthyroidism. Study conclusions and caveats: With 70.59% sensitivity and 72.22% specificity, the model predicted ophthalmopathy progression.

RNA transcripts were the source from which TCR beta CDR3 regions were amplified. The authors performed first-round RT-PCR with HTBI primers and then a second-round multiplex PCR. TCRdb used MiXCR to reprocess the multiplex PCR reads, holding one entry per CDR3 protein. This repertoire shows just over 400,000 distinct CDR3 sequences, 21% found once; its top ten account for approximately 3.2%. This clonotype was recorded at least ten times. The antigen is not known. In germline, CDR1 is LNHDA, CDR2 SQIVND (reference sequence). The CDR3 is 15 residues long. Germline trimming cut 4 bases from V and 0 bases from J; bases unmatched to any gene: 6. The hyperthyroidism patients, aged 18 to 65, had been newly diagnosed, with under 2 months' duration.

The genes are TRBV19 and TRBJ2-7, with TRBD2 matching 7 bases. Material for sequencing was peripheral blood. The sequence was obtained from a woman under 30 with stable Graves' hyperthyroidism. CDR3 loop: CASSKPGTNSYEQYF. DNA for the CDR3: TGTGCCAGTAGTAAACCCGGGACTAACTCCTACGAGCAGTACTTC.